This TCR beta chain was sequenced during a study of shared clonotypes between healthy human individuals. Every immunoSEQ plate was one replicate of a subset's evenly spread DNA. Using immunoSEQ multiplex PCR, the repertoire was profiled, and TCRdb retains in-frame clones only, with some absent. Of about 1.1 million clones in the sample, approximately 78% were seen once. The V gene's germline CDR1 is MDHEN and CDR2 SYDVKM. This CDR3 has 15 residues. The ends were cut back, 5 bases at V and 4 bases at J, with 15 bases in the middle. The chain combines TRBV28 with TRBJ1-3; weak D call: TRBD1 (5 bases). The clonotype originates from a man between 18 and 29 years old in good health. Some clones in this sample may be carry-over from other donors' samples. Sequencing was performed on memory CD4+ T cells from PBMCs. Subset reported: CD45RA-negative fraction. The CDR3 DNA sequence: TGTGCCAGCAGTCACCTTGGGACGGGAGGAAACACCATATATTTT. This gives the protein CASSHLGTGGNTIYF.